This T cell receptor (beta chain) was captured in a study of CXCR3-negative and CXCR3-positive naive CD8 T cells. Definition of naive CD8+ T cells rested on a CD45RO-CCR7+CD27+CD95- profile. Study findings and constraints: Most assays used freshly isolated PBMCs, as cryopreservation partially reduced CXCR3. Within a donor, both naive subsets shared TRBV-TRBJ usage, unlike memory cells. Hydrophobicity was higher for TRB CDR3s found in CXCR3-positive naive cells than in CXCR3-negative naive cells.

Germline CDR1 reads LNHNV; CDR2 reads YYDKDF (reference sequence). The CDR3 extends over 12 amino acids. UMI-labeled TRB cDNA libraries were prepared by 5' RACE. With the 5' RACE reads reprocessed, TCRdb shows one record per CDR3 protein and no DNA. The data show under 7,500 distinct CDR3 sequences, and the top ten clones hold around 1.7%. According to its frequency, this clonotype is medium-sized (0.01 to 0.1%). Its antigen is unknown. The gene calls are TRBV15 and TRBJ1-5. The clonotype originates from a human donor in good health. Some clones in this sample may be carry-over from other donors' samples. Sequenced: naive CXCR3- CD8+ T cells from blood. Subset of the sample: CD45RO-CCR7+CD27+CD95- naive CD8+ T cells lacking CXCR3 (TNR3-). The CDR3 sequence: CATGTWNQPQHF.